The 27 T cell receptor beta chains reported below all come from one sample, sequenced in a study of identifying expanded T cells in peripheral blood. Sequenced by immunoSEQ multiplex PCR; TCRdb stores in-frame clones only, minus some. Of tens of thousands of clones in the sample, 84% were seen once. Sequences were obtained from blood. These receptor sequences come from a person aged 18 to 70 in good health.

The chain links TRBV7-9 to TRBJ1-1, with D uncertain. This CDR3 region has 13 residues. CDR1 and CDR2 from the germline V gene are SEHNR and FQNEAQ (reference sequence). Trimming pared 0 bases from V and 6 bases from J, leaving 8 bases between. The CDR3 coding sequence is TGTGCCAGCAGCTTAGCAGGGAGGGCTGAAGCTTTCTTT. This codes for CASSLAGRAEAFF.

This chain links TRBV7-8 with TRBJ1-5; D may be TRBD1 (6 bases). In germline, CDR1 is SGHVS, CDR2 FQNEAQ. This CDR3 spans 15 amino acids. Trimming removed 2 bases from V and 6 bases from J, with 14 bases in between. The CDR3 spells CASSLQGTGSQPQHF. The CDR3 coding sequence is TGTGCCAGCAGCTTACAGGGGACTGGGAGTCAGCCCCAGCATTTT.

CDR3 DNA: TGTGCCAGTAGTATCCACCCCGAGGGCGGGGAGCTGTTTTTT. Amino acid sequence: CASSIHPEGGELFF. V gene TRBV19 combines with J gene TRBJ2-2, with TRBD2 as a possible D gene (5 bases). V was pared by 3 bases and J by 7 bases, with 12 bases between. This CDR3 region has 14 residues. The germline V gene has CDR1 LNHDA and CDR2 SQIVND (reference sequence).

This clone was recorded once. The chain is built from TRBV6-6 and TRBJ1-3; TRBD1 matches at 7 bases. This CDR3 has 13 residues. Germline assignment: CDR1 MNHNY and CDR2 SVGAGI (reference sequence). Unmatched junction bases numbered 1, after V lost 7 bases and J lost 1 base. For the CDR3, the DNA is TGTGCCAGCAAGACAGGGTCTGGAAACACCATATATTTT. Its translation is CASKTGSGNTIYF.

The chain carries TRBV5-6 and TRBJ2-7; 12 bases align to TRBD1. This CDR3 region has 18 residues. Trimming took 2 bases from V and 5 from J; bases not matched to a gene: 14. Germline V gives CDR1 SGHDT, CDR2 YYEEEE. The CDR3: CASSLTPFPGQGAHEQYF. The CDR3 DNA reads TGTGCCAGCAGCTTAACCCCTTTCCCGGGACAGGGGGCCCACGAGCAGTACTTC.

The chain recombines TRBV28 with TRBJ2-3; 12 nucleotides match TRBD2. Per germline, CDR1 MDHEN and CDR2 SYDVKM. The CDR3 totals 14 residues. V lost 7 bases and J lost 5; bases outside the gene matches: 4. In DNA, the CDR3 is TGTGCCAGCACTAGCGGGAGGGCCATAGATACGCAGTATTTT. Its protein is CASTSGRAIDTQYF.

The CDR3 coding sequence is TGCGCCAGCAGCCAAGAGGCTCCACTAGCGGGAGGGGGAGAGACCCAGTACTTC. Its protein product is CASSQEAPLAGGGETQYF. The chain joins TRBV4-1 to TRBJ2-5; 13 bases are shared with TRBD2. Per germline, CDR1 MGHRA and CDR2 YSYEKL. V lost 0 bases to trimming and J lost 4 bases; unmatched junction nucleotides: 8. The CDR3 is made up of 18 amino acids.

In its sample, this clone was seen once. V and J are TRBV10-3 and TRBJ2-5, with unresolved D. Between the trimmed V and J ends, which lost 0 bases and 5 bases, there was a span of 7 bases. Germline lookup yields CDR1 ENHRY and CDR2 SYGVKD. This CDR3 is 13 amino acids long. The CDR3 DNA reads TGTGCCATCAGTGAGTCATATTCGGAGACCCAGTACTTC. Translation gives CAISESYSETQYF.

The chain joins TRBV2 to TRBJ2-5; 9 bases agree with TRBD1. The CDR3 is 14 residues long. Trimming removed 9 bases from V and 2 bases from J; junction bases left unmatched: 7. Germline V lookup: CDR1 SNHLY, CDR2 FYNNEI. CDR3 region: CASTGGTGQETQYF. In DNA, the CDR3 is TGTGCCAGTACAGGGGGCACGGGGCAAGAGACCCAGTACTTC.

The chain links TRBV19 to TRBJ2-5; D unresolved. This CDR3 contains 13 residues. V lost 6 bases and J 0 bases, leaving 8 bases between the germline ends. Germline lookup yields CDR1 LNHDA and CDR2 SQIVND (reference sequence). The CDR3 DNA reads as TGTGCCAGTAGCACAGAGTACCAAGAGACCCAGTACTTC. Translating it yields CASSTEYQETQYF.

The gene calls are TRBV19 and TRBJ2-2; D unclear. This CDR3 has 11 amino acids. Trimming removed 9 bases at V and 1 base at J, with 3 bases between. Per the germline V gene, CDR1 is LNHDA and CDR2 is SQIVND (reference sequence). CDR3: CASQNTGELFF. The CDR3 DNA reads TGTGCCAGCCAGAACACCGGGGAGCTGTTTTTT. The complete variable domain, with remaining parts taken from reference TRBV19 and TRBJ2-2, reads DGGITQSPKYLFRKEGQNVTLSCEQNLNHDAMYWYRQDPGQGLRLIYYSQIVNDFQKGDIAEGYSVSREKKESFPLTVTSAQKNPTAFYLCASQNTGELFFGEGSRLTVL.

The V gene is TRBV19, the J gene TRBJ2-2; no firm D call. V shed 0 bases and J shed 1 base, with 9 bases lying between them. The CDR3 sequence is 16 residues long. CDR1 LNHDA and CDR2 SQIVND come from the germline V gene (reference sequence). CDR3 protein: CASSIDRLENTGELFF. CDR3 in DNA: TGTGCCAGTAGTATAGATAGACTGGAGAACACCGGGGAGCTGTTTTTT.

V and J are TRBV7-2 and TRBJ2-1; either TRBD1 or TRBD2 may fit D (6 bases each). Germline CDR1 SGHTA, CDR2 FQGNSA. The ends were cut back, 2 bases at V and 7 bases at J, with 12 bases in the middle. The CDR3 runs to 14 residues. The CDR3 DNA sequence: TGTGCCAGCAGCTTACCCCTAGGGGGGAATGAGCAGTTCTTC. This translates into CASSLPLGGNEQFF.

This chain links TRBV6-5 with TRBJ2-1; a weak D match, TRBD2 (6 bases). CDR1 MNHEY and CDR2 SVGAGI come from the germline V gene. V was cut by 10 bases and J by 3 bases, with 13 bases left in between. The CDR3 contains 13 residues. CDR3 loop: CATRRGNYNEQFF. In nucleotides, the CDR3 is TGTGCCACCAGGAGGGGAAACTACAATGAGCAGTTCTTC.

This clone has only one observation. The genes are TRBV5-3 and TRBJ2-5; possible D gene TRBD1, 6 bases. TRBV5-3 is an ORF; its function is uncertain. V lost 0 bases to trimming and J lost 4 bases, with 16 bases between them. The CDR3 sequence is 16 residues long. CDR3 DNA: TGTGCCAGAAGCTTGGCGGGGACACCTCATCCAGAGACCCAGTACTTC. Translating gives CARSLAGTPHPETQYF.

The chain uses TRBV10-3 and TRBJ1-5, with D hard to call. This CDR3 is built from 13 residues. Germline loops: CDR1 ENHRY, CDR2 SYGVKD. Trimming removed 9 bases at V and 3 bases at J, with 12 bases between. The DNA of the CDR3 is TGTGCCATGGGCAGAATGTACAATCAGCCCCAGCATTTT. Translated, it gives CAMGRMYNQPQHF.

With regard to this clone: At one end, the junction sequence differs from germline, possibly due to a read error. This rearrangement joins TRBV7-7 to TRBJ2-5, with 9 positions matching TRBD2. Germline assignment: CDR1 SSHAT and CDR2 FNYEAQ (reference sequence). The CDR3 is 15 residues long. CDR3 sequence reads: CASSSEPGLAGAQYF. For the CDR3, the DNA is TGTGCTAGCAGCTCCGAGCCGGGACTAGCAGGGGCCCAGTACTTC.

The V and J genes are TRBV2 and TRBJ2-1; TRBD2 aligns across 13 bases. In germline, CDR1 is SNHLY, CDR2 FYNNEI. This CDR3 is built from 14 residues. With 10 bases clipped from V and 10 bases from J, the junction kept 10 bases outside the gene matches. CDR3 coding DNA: TGTGCCACTACTAGCGGGAGGGCCTTTCAGGAGCAGTTCTTC. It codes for CATTSGRAFQEQFF.

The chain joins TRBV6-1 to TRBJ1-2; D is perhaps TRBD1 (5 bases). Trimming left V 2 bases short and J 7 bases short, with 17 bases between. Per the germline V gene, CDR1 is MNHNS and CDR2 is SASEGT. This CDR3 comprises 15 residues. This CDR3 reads CASSENGQGRFGYTF. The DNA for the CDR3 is TGTGCCAGCAGTGAAAATGGGCAGGGTCGTTTTGGCTACACCTTC.

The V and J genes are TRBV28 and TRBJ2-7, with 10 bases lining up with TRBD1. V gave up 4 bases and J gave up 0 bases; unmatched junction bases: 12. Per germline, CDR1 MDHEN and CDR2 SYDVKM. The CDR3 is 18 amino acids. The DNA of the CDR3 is TGTGCCAGCAGTTCCGGGACAGGGGCCCCTAGGAGCTCCTACGAGCAGTACTTC. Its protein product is CASSSGTGAPRSSYEQYF.

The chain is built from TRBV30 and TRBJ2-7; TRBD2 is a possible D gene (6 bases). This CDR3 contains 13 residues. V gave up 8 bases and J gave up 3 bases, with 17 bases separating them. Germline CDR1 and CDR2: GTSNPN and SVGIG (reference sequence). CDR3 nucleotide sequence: TGTGCCGGGGACCGGGACTCGCTCTACGAGCAGTACTTC. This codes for CAGDRDSLYEQYF.

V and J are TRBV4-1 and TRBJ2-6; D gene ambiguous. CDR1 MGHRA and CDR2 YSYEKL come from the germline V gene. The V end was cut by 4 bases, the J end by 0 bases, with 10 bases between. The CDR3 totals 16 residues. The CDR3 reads CASSRPRNSGANVLTF. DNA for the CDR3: TGCGCCAGCAGCCGCCCACGGAACTCTGGGGCCAACGTCCTGACTTTC.

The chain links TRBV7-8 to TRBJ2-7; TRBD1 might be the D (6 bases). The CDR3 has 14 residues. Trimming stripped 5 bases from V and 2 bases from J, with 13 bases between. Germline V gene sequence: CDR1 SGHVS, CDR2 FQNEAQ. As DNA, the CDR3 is TGTGCCAGCAGCGCAAACAGGGATCCCTACGAGCAGTACTTC. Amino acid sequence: CASSANRDPYEQYF.

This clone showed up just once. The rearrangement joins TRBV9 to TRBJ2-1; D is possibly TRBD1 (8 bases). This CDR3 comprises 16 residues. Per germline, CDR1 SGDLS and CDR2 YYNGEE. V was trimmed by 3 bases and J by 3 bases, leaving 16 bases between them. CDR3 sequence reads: CASSGGGDRIYNEQFF. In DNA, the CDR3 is TGTGCCAGCAGCGGAGGGGGGGACAGGATCTACAATGAGCAGTTCTTC.

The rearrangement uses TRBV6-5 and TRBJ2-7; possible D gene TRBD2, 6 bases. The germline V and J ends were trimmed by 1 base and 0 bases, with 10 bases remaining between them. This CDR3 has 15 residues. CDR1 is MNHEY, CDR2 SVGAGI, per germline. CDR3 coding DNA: TGTGCCAGCAGTTACTATAGCGGAATCTCCTACGAGCAGTACTTC. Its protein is CASSYYSGISYEQYF.

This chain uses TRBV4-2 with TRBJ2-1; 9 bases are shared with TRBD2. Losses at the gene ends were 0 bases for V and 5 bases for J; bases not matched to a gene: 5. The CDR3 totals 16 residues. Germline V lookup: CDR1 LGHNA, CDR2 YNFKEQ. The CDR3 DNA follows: TGTGCCAGCAGCCAAGATCGACTAGCGGCTAACAATGAGCAGTTCTTC. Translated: CASSQDRLAANNEQFF.

The CDR3 nucleotides read TGTGCCAGCACACCTACCGGGACACCTTCCTACGAGCAGTACTTC. This gives the protein CASTPTGTPSYEQYF. This chain links TRBV28 with TRBJ2-7; weak D call: TRBD1 (6 bases). V dropped 7 bases and J dropped 1 base, with 17 bases sitting between them. This CDR3 is 15 amino acids long. Germline V gives CDR1 MDHEN, CDR2 SYDVKM.